The present TCR beta chain was sequenced within a study of T cell clones after liver transplantation. Study-level background: Three of eight recipients were HCV-positive; others had non-autoimmune, non-viral indications. Blood was drawn pre-transplant, before withdrawal, and after full or failed withdrawal. Study-wide results and limits: These preliminary findings come from unstandardized post-transplant sampling times.

TCRdb's table, derived via immunoSEQ multiplex PCR, lists solely in-frame clones and lacks some. The sample records around 80,000 clones, 82% being singletons. This clone was seen a handful of times. Its antigen is as yet unknown. Per germline, CDR1 SNHLY and CDR2 FYNNEI. V gave up 2 bases and J gave up 7 bases, with 9 bases separating them. The length of the CDR3 is 13 residues. This rearrangement joins TRBV2 to TRBJ1-5; D is perhaps TRBD1 (5 bases). This clonotype originated in a human patient who received a liver transplant. Some T cells may possibly be graft donor cells. The sequencing used CD4+ T cells from blood, collected 45 to 46 months after liver transplant. CDR3 residues: CASSERGGQPQHF. The CDR3 nucleotides are TGTGCCAGCAGTGAACGGGGCGGACAGCCCCAGCATTTT.